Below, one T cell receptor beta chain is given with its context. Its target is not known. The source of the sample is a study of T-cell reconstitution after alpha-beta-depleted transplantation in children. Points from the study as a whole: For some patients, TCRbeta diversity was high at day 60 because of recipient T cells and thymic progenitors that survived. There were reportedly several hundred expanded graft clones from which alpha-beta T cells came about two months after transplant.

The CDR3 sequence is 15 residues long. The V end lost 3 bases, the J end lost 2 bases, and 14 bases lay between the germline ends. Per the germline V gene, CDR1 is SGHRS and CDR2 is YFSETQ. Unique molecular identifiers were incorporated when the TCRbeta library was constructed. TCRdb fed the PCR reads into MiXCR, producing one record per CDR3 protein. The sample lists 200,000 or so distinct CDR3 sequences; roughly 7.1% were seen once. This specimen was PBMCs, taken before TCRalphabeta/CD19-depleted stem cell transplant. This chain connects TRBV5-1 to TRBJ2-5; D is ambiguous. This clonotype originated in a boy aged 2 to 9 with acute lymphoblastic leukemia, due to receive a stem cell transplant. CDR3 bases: TGCGCCAGCAGCTCCGTCCTAGGAGCTCAAGAGACCCAGTACTTC. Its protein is CASSSVLGAQETQYF.